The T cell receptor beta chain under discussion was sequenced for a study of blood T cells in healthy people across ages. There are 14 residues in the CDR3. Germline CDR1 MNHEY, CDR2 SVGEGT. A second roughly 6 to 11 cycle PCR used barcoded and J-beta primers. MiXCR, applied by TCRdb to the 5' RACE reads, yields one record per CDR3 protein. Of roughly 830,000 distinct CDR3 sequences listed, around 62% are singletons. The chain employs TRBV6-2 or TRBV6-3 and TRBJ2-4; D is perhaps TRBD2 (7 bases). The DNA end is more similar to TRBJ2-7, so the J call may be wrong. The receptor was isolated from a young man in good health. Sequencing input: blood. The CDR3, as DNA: TGTGCCAGCAGCTACGGGGGGCCGGGGTACGAGCAGTACTTC. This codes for CASSYGGPGYEQYF.